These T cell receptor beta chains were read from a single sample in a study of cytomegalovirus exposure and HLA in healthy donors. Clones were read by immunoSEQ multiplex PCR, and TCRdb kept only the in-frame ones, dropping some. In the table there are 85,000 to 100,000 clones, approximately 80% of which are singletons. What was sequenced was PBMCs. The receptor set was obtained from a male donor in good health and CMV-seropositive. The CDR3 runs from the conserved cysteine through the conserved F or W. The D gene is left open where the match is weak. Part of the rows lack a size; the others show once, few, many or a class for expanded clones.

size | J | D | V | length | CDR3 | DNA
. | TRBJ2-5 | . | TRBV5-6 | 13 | CASSLVAEKTQYF | TGTGCCAGCAGCTTAGTAGCAGAGAAGACCCAGTACTTC
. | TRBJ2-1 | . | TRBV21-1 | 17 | CASSPHASYGGYNEQFF | TGTGCCAGCAGCCCCCACGCCTCCTACGGAGGTTACAATGAGCAGTTCTTC
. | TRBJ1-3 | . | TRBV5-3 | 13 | CARSLVEGNTIYF | TGTGCCAGAAGCTTGGTCGAGGGAAACACCATATATTTT
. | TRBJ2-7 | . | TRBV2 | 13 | CASSDPGYYEQYF | TGTGCCAGCAGTGACCCAGGGTACTACGAGCAGTACTTC
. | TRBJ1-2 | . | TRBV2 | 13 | CASRLQARRGYTF | TGTGCCAGCAGACTACAGGCCCGTCGGGGCTACACCTTC
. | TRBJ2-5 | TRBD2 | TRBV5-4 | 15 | CASSPAAGVTETQYF | TGTGCCAGCAGCCCGGCGGCGGGGGTGACAGAGACCCAGTACTTC
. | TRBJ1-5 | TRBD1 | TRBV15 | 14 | CATSRGDRDQPQHF | TGTGCCACCAGCAGAGGGGACAGGGATCAGCCCCAGCATTTT
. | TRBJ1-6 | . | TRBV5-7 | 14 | CASIGGPYNSPLHF | TGTGCCAGCATCGGGGGGCCGTATAATTCACCCCTCCACTTT
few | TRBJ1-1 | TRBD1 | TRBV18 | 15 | CASSPPQGARTEAFF | TGTGCCAGCTCACCACCGCAGGGGGCTCGAACTGAAGCTTTCTTT
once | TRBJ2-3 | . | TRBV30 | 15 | CAWSTMGQERDTQYF | TGTGCCTGGAGTACCATGGGGCAGGAAAGGGATACGCAGTATTTT
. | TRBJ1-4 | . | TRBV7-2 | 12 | CASSLKGEKLFF | TGTGCCAGCAGCTTGAAGGGGGAAAAACTGTTTTTT
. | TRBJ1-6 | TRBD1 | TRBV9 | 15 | CASSLRTGRDSPLHF | TGTGCCAGCAGCTTACGGACAGGGAGAGATTCACCCCTCCACTTT
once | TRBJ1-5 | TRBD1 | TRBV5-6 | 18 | CASSLGGTGVDGNQPQHF | TGTGCCAGCAGCTTGGGGGGAACAGGGGTCGATGGAAATCAGCCCCAGCATTTT
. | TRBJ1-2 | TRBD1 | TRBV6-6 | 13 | CASSSGQGDGYTF | TGTGCCAGCAGTTCAGGACAGGGTGATGGCTACACCTTC
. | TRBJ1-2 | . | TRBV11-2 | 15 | CASSLSGGAGYGYTF | TGTGCCAGCAGTCTCTCCGGGGGGGCGGGCTATGGCTACACCTTC
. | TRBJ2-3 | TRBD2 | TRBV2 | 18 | CASRHTSGGPLSTDTQYF | TGTGCCAGCAGACACACTAGCGGGGGGCCTCTTAGCACAGATACGCAGTATTTT
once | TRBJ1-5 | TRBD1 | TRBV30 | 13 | CAWSAGQGQPQHF | TGTGCCTGGAGTGCTGGACAGGGACAGCCCCAGCATTTT